Each of the 27 T cell receptor beta chains below was sequenced from the same sample in a study of blood T cell repertoires in COVID-19. Assay used: immunoSEQ multiplex PCR; TCRdb lists only in-frame clones, some missing. Of about 430,000 clones in the sample, around 89% were seen once. The sequencing input was PBMCs or T cells enriched from blood (not recorded which). The receptors come from a woman under 40 with acute COVID-19.

The V gene is TRBV18, the J gene TRBJ1-2; D is uncertain. Trimming pared 3 bases from V and 1 base from J, leaving 6 bases between. There are 13 residues in the CDR3. Per germline, CDR1 KGHSH and CDR2 LQKENI. DNA for the CDR3: TGTGCCAGCTCACCGCAACATAACTATGGCTACACCTTC. It encodes CASSPQHNYGYTF. The whole variable domain, remainder taken from reference TRBV18 and TRBJ1-2, is NAGVMQNPRHLVRRRGQEARLRCSPMKGHSHVYWYRQLPEEGLKFMVYLQKENIIDESGMPKERFSAEFPKEGPSILRIQQVVRGDSAAYFCASSPQHNYGYTFGSGTRLTVV.

The CDR3 DNA sequence: TGTGCCAGCAGCTTGCCGGGGGGCCCCGAGGACACTGAAGCTTTCTTT. Its protein product is CASSLPGGPEDTEAFF. The chain links TRBV5-6 to TRBJ1-1, with D tentatively TRBD1 (6 bases). Germline lookup yields CDR1 SGHDT and CDR2 YYEEEE. Trimming left V 1 base short and J 3 bases short, with 16 bases between. This CDR3 comprises 16 residues.

This chain uses TRBV18 with TRBJ1-2; TRBD1 agrees at 7 bases. CDR3 length: 13 residues. J lost 8 bases, V lost 0 bases, and 3 bases had no gene match. Germline CDR1 and CDR2: KGHSH and LQKENI. The CDR3 reads CASSPPTGQGYTF. DNA for the CDR3: TGTGCCAGCTCACCACCGACAGGGCAAGGCTACACCTTC.

The count of this clone is one. The rearrangement joins TRBV5-1 to TRBJ2-7, with a weak D call TRBD1 (6 bases). Per the germline V gene, CDR1 is SGHRS and CDR2 is YFSETQ. This CDR3 spans 14 amino acids. V lost 0 bases, J lost 3 bases, and 10 bases lay in between. The CDR3 nucleotides read TGCGCCAGCAGCTTGGGGACAGTCTACTACGAGCAGTACTTC. It encodes CASSLGTVYYEQYF.

The chain couples TRBV12-3 or TRBV12-4 to TRBJ2-7; the match to TRBD1 covers 7 bases. This CDR3 comprises 13 residues. Trimming took 6 bases from V and 2 from J; bases not matched to a gene: 4. The CDR3 sequence is CASRTGDPYEQYF. The CDR3 DNA follows: TGTGCCAGCAGAACAGGGGACCCCTACGAGCAGTACTTC.

The gene calls are TRBV6-5 and TRBJ2-3, with D possibly matching TRBD1 (6 bases). The length of the CDR3 is 14 residues. Between the trimmed V and J ends, which lost 6 bases and 2 bases, there was a span of 12 bases. Germline lookup yields CDR1 MNHEY and CDR2 SVGAGI. The CDR3 protein is CASSQGSPTDTQYF. The CDR3 DNA follows: TGTGCCAGCAGCCAGGGGTCCCCCACAGATACGCAGTATTTT.

The chain joins TRBV19 to TRBJ1-5; D might be TRBD1 (5 bases). The ends were cut back, 7 bases at V and 3 bases at J, with 10 bases in the middle. CDR1 is LNHDA and CDR2 is SQIVND in the germline V gene (reference sequence). The CDR3 spans 13 residues. The CDR3 region is CASNQGVNQPQHF. Here the CDR3 DNA reads TGTGCCAGTAACCAGGGTGTCAATCAGCCCCAGCATTTT. Full variable domain (missing parts from reference TRBV19 and TRBJ1-5): DGGITQSPKYLFRKEGQNVTLSCEQNLNHDAMYWYRQDPGQGLRLIYYSQIVNDFQKGDIAEGYSVSREKKESFPLTVTSAQKNPTAFYLCASNQGVNQPQHFGDGTRLSIL.

This clone was detected once. This chain joins TRBV12-5 and TRBJ1-5; D is possibly TRBD1 (5 bases). Germline assignment: CDR1 LGHNT and CDR2 FRNRAP. This CDR3 comprises 15 residues. V was trimmed by 5 bases and J by 2 bases, leaving 13 bases between them. In DNA, the CDR3 is TGTGCTAGTGGTCCCCACGGGGGTGGCAATCAGCCCCAGCATTTT. Protein: CASGPHGGGNQPQHF. Variable domain in full (rest from reference TRBV12-5 and TRBJ1-5): DARVTQTPRHKVTEMGQEVTMRCQPILGHNTVFWYRQTMMQGLELLAYFRNRAPLDDSGMPKDRFSAEMPDATLATLKIQPSEPRDSAVYFCASGPHGGGNQPQHFGDGTRLSIL.

This sequence joins TRBV19 and TRBJ2-7; TRBD2 matches at 10 bases. CDR3 size: 18 residues. Germline CDR1 and CDR2: LNHDA and SQIVND (reference sequence). The junction had 14 bases not matched to a gene; V was cut back by 3 bases and J by 3 bases. CDR3 region: CASSIKVPSGGFFYEQYF. The CDR3 coding sequence is TGTGCCAGTAGTATCAAGGTCCCTAGCGGGGGCTTTTTCTACGAGCAGTACTTC.

This clone was seen more than once but under ten times. The chain couples TRBV15 to TRBJ1-3, with D possibly matching TRBD1 (5 bases). This CDR3 region has 12 residues. CDR1 and CDR2 (germline): LNHNV, YYDKDF (reference sequence). V gave up 3 bases and J gave up 16 bases, with 16 bases separating them. The CDR3, as DNA: TGTGCCACCAGCAGGGACCGCGTCCCAGGGTATTTT. This sequence encodes CATSRDRVPGYF. The whole variable domain, remainder taken from reference TRBV15 and TRBJ1-3, is DAMVIQNPRYQVTQFGKPVTLSCSQTLNHNVMYWYQQKSSQAPKLLFHYYDKDFNNEADTPDNFQSRRPNTSFCFLDIRSPGLGDTAMYLCATSRDRVPGYFGEGSWLTVV.

This sequence joins TRBV7-2 and TRBJ1-1; D remains ambiguous. Trimming left V 5 bases short and J 0 bases short, with 10 bases between. The CDR3 length is 14 residues. Germline loops: CDR1 SGHTA, CDR2 FQGNSA. CDR3 in DNA: TGTGCCAGCAGCGCCCCCCACATGAACACTGAAGCTTTCTTT. The encoded protein is CASSAPHMNTEAFF.

The chain uses TRBV19 and TRBJ2-1; maybe TRBD2 (6 bases). The germline CDR1 and CDR2 sequences are LNHDA and SQIVND (reference sequence). There are 14 residues in the CDR3. V lost 10 bases and J 1 base, leaving 14 bases between the germline ends. CDR3 region: CATTGRGSYNEQFF. The CDR3 DNA sequence: TGTGCCACCACCGGCCGGGGGTCCTACAATGAGCAGTTCTTC.

The J gene is TRBJ2-5, the V gene TRBV7-3; 12 positions agree with TRBD2. The CDR3 loop spans 14 amino acids. V lost 5 bases and J lost 4; bases outside the gene matches: 2. The germline gives CDR1 SGHTA, CDR2 FQGTGA. The CDR3 bases are TGTGCCAGCAGCCCGGGACTAGCGGGAGAGACCCAGTACTTC. Its translation is CASSPGLAGETQYF.

The chain employs TRBV9 and TRBJ1-5; D unclear. CDR3 size: 13 residues. Germline values: CDR1 SGDLS, CDR2 YYNGEE. Trimming removed 4 bases at V and 6 bases at J, with 11 bases between. CDR3 loop: CASSRVIGQPQHF. The CDR3 DNA reads TGTGCCAGCAGCCGGGTCATCGGTCAGCCCCAGCATTTT.

Worth noting for this clone: Germline is not matched at one junction end, which may reflect a read error. The V gene is TRBV4-3, the J gene TRBJ1-5, with D unresolved. Per germline, CDR1 LGHNA and CDR2 YSLEER. The CDR3 is made up of 16 amino acids. The CDR3 is CASSQDRVSQFQAQHF. The CDR3 region has the DNA TGCGCCAGCAGCCAAGATCGCGTTTCTCAGTTTCAGGCCCAGCATTTT.

The chain recombines TRBV19 with TRBJ1-2; TRBD1 matches at 11 bases. The germline V gene has CDR1 LNHDA and CDR2 SQIVND (reference sequence). V was pared by 6 bases and J by 4 bases, with 4 bases of the junction left unmatched. There are 14 residues in the CDR3. The CDR3 DNA sequence: TGTGCCAGTAGATACGGGACAGGGGGCTATGGCTACACCTTC. As protein: CASRYGTGGYGYTF.

The V and J genes are TRBV4-1 and TRBJ2-5, with TRBD1 identical over 8 bases. Trimming at V came to 4 bases and at J to 4 bases, leaving 8 bases not matched to a gene. Germline CDR1 and CDR2: MGHRA and YSYEKL. This CDR3 is built from 15 residues. The CDR3 region has the DNA TGCGCCAGCAGCCCCACAGGGGGGACGGGAGAGACCCAGTACTTC. This sequence encodes CASSPTGGTGETQYF.

V usage is TRBV2 and J usage is TRBJ1-1, with D unresolved. CDR1 is SNHLY and CDR2 is FYNNEI in the germline V gene. The CDR3 is 12 residues long. V was trimmed by 4 bases and J by 4 bases, leaving 7 bases between them. CDR3 sequence (DNA): TGTGCCAGCAGTGCGATGAGCACTGAAGCTTTCTTT. Translation gives CASSAMSTEAFF.

DNA for the CDR3: TGTGCCAGCAGTATCCGGGACAGGGTACAAGAGCAGTACTTC. It encodes CASSIRDRVQEQYF. V is TRBV6-5 and J is TRBJ2-7; TRBD1 matches at 9 bases. This CDR3 region has 14 residues. Unmatched junction bases numbered 9, after V lost 5 bases and J lost 7 bases. Germline CDR1 and CDR2: MNHEY and SVGAGI.

The chain recombines TRBV27 with TRBJ2-3, with D hard to call. The CDR3 consists of 15 residues. Germline V CDR1 and CDR2: MNHEY, SMNVEV (reference sequence). Trimming stripped 3 bases from V and 6 bases from J, with 16 bases between. CDR3 coding DNA: TGTGCCAGCAGTTTCACTTCCCGGCTCGGGGATACGCAGTATTTT. Translated: CASSFTSRLGDTQYF.

This clone was counted only a few times. The rearrangement links TRBV7-3 to TRBJ2-2; 7 nucleotides agree with TRBD1. There are 15 residues in the CDR3. V was clipped by 5 bases and J by 0 bases; unmatched bases: 3. Germline values: CDR1 SGHTA, CDR2 FQGTGA. CDR3 in amino acids: CASSRQGPNTGELFF. DNA for the CDR3: TGTGCCAGCAGCCGACAGGGTCCGAACACCGGGGAGCTGTTTTTT.

CDR3 nucleotides: TGTGCCAGTAGTCGTACAGCGGGGGGGTTTGACAATGAGCAGTTCTTC. Translated, it gives CASSRTAGGFDNEQFF. The chain joins TRBV19 to TRBJ2-1, with 10 positions matching TRBD2. The germline V gene has CDR1 LNHDA and CDR2 SQIVND (reference sequence). This CDR3 is 16 amino acids long. V was clipped by 5 bases and J by 5 bases; unmatched bases: 9.

The rearrangement uses TRBV30 and TRBJ1-2; TRBD1 matches at 9 bases. CDR3 size: 12 residues. The junction had 2 bases not matched to a gene; V was cut back by 5 bases and J by 4 bases. Germline V gives CDR1 GTSNPN, CDR2 SVGIG (reference sequence). The CDR3 DNA follows: TGTGCCTGGGGGGACAGGGCCTATGGCTACACCTTC. Amino acid sequence: CAWGDRAYGYTF. The variable domain in full, with the rest retrieved from reference TRBV30 and TRBJ1-2, is SQTIHQWPATLVQPVGSPLSLECTVEGTSNPNLYWYRQAAGRGLQLLFYSVGIGQISSEVPQNLSASRPQDRQFILSSKKLLLSDSGFYLCAWGDRAYGYTFGSGTRLTVV.

V usage is TRBV10-1 and J usage is TRBJ1-1; no reliable D call. This CDR3 region has 13 residues. Germline loops: CDR1 WNHNN, CDR2 SYGVQD (reference sequence). With 4 bases removed from V and 1 base from J, the gap between germline ends came to 7 bases. CDR3 region: CASSASRNTEAFF. The CDR3 DNA is TGCGCCAGCAGTGCCTCCAGGAACACTGAAGCTTTCTTT.

This chain links TRBV27 with TRBJ1-5; D is undetermined. CDR3 length: 15 residues. Germline loops: CDR1 MNHEY, CDR2 SMNVEV (reference sequence). Between the trimmed V and J ends, which lost 8 bases and 2 bases, there was a span of 16 bases. This chain's CDR3 is CASREGFNGNQPQHF. For the CDR3, the DNA is TGTGCCAGCCGGGAGGGATTCAACGGCAATCAGCCCCAGCATTTT.

Here the CDR3 DNA reads TGTGCCAGCAGCTACGGACTAGCGGGGCCCACAGATACGCAGTATTTT. Its protein product is CASSYGLAGPTDTQYF. The genes are TRBV9 and TRBJ2-3; 12 bases map to TRBD2. Germline V gene sequence: CDR1 SGDLS, CDR2 YYNGEE. The CDR3 consists of 16 residues. With 4 bases clipped from V and 2 bases from J, the junction kept 5 bases outside the gene matches.

V usage is TRBV4-1 and J usage is TRBJ1-1, with D uncertain. V was clipped by 1 base and J by 7 bases, with 16 bases between them. This CDR3 region has 15 residues. Germline-derived CDR1 and CDR2 are MGHRA and YSYEKL. This CDR3 reads CASSQGGGSEDEAFF. The CDR3 DNA follows: TGCGCCAGCAGCCAAGGCGGCGGCAGCGAGGATGAAGCTTTCTTT.